The present T cell receptor beta chain was sequenced within a study of molecular identifiers for immune sequencing clone quantification. Study in general: Five aliquots were made in replicates from the RNA of about 20,000 or 100,000 naive CD8 cells, and four were sequenced.

One entry per CDR3 protein results from TCRdb running MiXCR on the PCR reads. Of approximately 590,000 distinct CDR3 sequences detected, 25% appear once; the ten largest clones hold around 0.78%. General observations from the study: The sizes of highly expanded clones could be underestimated when identical TCR molecules share a barcode. In CMV-specific effectors, clones above 20 copies held over 99% of molecules; naive, under 1%.

The J segment lost 3 bases and the V segment lost 6 bases, leaving 11 bases of the junction unmatched. This CDR3 region has 18 residues. This clonotype was counted many times. The antigen remains undetermined. The authors gated naive CD8 T cells as CD8+CD4-CCR7+CD45RA+ for sorting. The receptor comes from a human donor in good health. Some libraries in this study had Jurkat cell RNA spiked in. Sequenced material: naive CD8+ T cells from blood, with Jurkat cell RNA spiked in. Stated subset: FACS-sorted CD8+CD4-CCR7+CD45RA+ naive T cells. This rearrangement joins TRBV12-3 or TRBV12-4 to TRBJ2-7; the match to TRBD2 covers 16 bases. CDR3 region: CASSFGTSGRARFYEQYF. DNA for the CDR3: TGTGCCAGCAGCTTCGGGACTAGCGGGAGGGCCCGGTTCTACGAGCAGTACTTC.